Presented here are 25 T cell receptor beta chains from one specimen sequenced in a study of regulatory T cells in long-lasting Graves disease. Libraries of TCR beta came from iRepertoire HTBI primers plus Arm-PCR of CDR3 regions. TCRdb used MiXCR to reprocess the multiplex PCR reads, holding one entry per CDR3 protein. The table records 580,000 or so distinct CDR3 sequences, about 16% of them present only once. Time point: newly diagnosed GD, antithyroid drugs for less than 3 months. Following extraction of RNA from PBMCs, that RNA was used to make the TCR library. A further study also used this sample, focusing on T cells in Graves' hyperthyroidism and ophthalmopathy.

The sequenced sample was peripheral blood mononuclear cells (PBMCs), obtained at new diagnosis, from a patient treated with antithyroid drugs. Receptors were obtained from a young man with Graves disease.

There are a few counts of this clonotype. This chain uses TRBV7-9 with TRBJ1-3, with D maybe TRBD1 (5 bases). V dropped 1 base and J dropped 2 bases, with 9 bases sitting between them. The CDR3 contains 15 residues. Germline V gene sequence: CDR1 SEHNR, CDR2 FQNEAQ (reference sequence). CDR3 in DNA: TGTGCCAGCAGCTTAGGAGGGGTGGCTGGAAACACCATATATTTT. It specifies CASSLGGVAGNTIYF.

The chain is built from TRBV12-3 or TRBV12-4 and TRBJ2-3, with no clear D. CDR3 length: 15 amino acids. Trimming left V 2 bases short and J 2 bases short, with 11 bases between. CDR3 in amino acids: CASSLRMDYTDTQYF. CDR3 DNA: TGTGCCAGCAGTTTACGGATGGATTACACAGATACGCAGTATTTT.

There are many counts of this clonotype. The chain joins TRBV12-3 or TRBV12-4 to TRBJ2-1, with D uncertain. The CDR3 consists of 15 residues. The germline V and J ends were trimmed by 7 bases and 0 bases, with 13 bases remaining between them. CDR3: CASIQRGGSYNEQFF. The CDR3 region has the DNA TGTGCCAGCATCCAGCGAGGCGGCTCCTACAATGAGCAGTTCTTC.

The rearrangement links TRBV7-9 to TRBJ2-7; D unclear. The germline V gene encodes CDR1 SEHNR and CDR2 FQNEAQ (reference sequence). Trimming pared 5 bases from V and 0 bases from J, leaving 17 bases between. The CDR3 consists of 16 residues. Here the CDR3 DNA reads TGTGCCAGCAGCCCCAGAGTTGCGGATAGCTCCTACGAGCAGTACTTC. Encoded protein: CASSPRVADSSYEQYF.

In this sample, this clonotype turned up many times. The chain links TRBV24-1 to TRBJ2-3, with a possible D match to TRBD2 (6 bases). Trimming cost V 0 bases and J 6 bases, with 12 bases left between them. Germline V gene data show CDR1 as KGHDR and CDR2 as SFDVKD. The CDR3 has 15 amino acids. The CDR3 region is CATSDLLTGVDTQYF. The CDR3 nucleotides are TGTGCCACCAGTGATTTGCTTACGGGGGTTGATACGCAGTATTTT.

This clonotype showed up just once. The CDR3 nucleotides are TGTGCCAGCAGCCAGTCTCAAGGGGTTAATCAGCCCCAGCATTTT. Translating it yields CASSQSQGVNQPQHF. This chain connects TRBV14 to TRBJ1-5; D is perhaps TRBD1 (5 bases). The CDR3 consists of 15 residues. Germline CDR1 SGHDN, CDR2 FVKESK. V lost 3 bases to trimming and J lost 4 bases, with 13 bases between them.

This clonotype occurred a few times. This chain joins TRBV13 and TRBJ2-7; 7 bases agree with TRBD1. The CDR3 spans 15 residues. The ends lost 2 bases at V and 2 bases at J; junction bases unmatched: 6. CDR1 and CDR2 from the germline V gene are PRHDT and FYEKMQ (reference sequence). The CDR3 protein is CASSLNPGGAYEQYF. CDR3 in DNA: TGTGCCAGCAGCTTAAACCCAGGGGGAGCCTACGAGCAGTACTTC.

The table lists this clonotype with a few counts. The rearrangement uses TRBV27 and TRBJ1-4, with TRBD1 matching 8 bases. J lost 8 bases, V lost 5 bases, and 7 bases had no gene match. This CDR3 has 14 amino acids. Germline lookup yields CDR1 MNHEY and CDR2 SMNVEV (reference sequence). The CDR3 reads CASSVTGGWEKLFF. CDR3 coding DNA: TGTGCCAGCAGTGTTACAGGGGGTTGGGAAAAACTGTTTTTT.

In this sample, this clonotype turned up many times. The gene calls are TRBV2 and TRBJ2-7; 12 nucleotides align to TRBD2. Germline CDR1 is SNHLY and CDR2 is FYNNEI. After removal of 7 bases from V and 7 bases from J, the junction contained 14 bases not matched to a gene. The CDR3 runs to 16 residues. In nucleotides, the CDR3 is TGTGCCAGCACCAATCTAGCGGGAGGGCCTGGAGGGGAGCAGTACTTC. It yields the protein CASTNLAGGPGGEQYF.

This clonotype was detected ten times or more. This chain links TRBV11-3 with TRBJ1-1; D not certain. V shed 5 bases and J shed 3 bases, with 10 bases lying between them. The CDR3 runs to 13 residues. Germline V CDR1 and CDR2: SGHNT, YENEEA. The DNA of the CDR3 is TGTGCCAGCAGCGGTGCCCCATACACTGAAGCTTTCTTT. This codes for CASSGAPYTEAFF.

The V and J genes are TRBV11-2 and TRBJ2-1; TRBD2 aligns across 8 bases. Looked up from germline, CDR1 is SGHAT and CDR2 is FQNNGV. The CDR3 spans 15 residues. Trimming took 5 bases from V and 3 from J; bases not matched to a gene: 6. CDR3 in amino acids: CASSPLAELYNEQFF. For the CDR3, the DNA is TGTGCCAGCAGCCCACTAGCGGAACTCTACAATGAGCAGTTCTTC.

In this sample, this clonotype turned up a few times. CDR3 sequence (DNA): TGTGCCAGCAGCCAAGATAGGGCCACTAGCGGGAGGGCCATTGAGCAGTTCTTC. Encoded protein: CASSQDRATSGRAIEQFF. This sequence joins TRBV3-1 and TRBJ2-1; the match to TRBD2 covers 13 bases. CDR1 LGHDT and CDR2 YNNKEL come from the germline V gene (reference sequence). Trimming at V came to 0 bases and at J to 9 bases, leaving 11 bases not matched to a gene. This CDR3 spans 18 amino acids.

The chain links TRBV19 to TRBJ1-5; TRBD1 aligns across 8 bases. The CDR3 has 13 residues. V was pared by 5 bases and J by 16 bases, with 13 bases of the junction left unmatched. Looked up from germline, CDR1 is LNHDA and CDR2 is SQIVND (reference sequence). For the CDR3, the DNA is TGTGCCAGTAGTGGGACGAGGACAGGGTGGGAACATTTT. Translation: CASSGTRTGWEHF.

The sample holds a few counts of this clonotype. The chain recombines TRBV20-1 with TRBJ2-5, with 7 bases that match TRBD1. The V gene end was trimmed by 6 bases and the J gene end by 5 bases; junction bases not matched to a gene: 9. The CDR3 has 13 residues. From germline, CDR1 is DFQATT and CDR2 SNEGSKA (reference sequence). CDR3: CSALNRGRETQYF. Written as DNA, the CDR3 is TGCAGTGCGTTAAACAGGGGACGGGAGACCCAGTACTTC.

This clonotype was seen at least ten times. As DNA, the CDR3 is TGTGCCAGCACCAAGACAGGGGGCGTCCACTATGGCTACACCTTC. This sequence encodes CASTKTGGVHYGYTF. The rearrangement links TRBV7-2 to TRBJ1-2, with 10 bases identical to TRBD1. Germline CDR1 SGHTA, CDR2 FQGNSA. The CDR3 loop spans 15 amino acids. With 7 bases clipped from V and 3 bases from J, the junction kept 8 bases outside the gene matches.

This chain uses TRBV5-6 with TRBJ2-7; D possibly matches TRBD1 or TRBD2 (5 bases each). This CDR3 comprises 13 residues. Trimming took off 1 base at V and 3 bases at J, with 8 bases between the two ends. Germline V gene sequence: CDR1 SGHDT, CDR2 YYEEEE. CDR3 nucleotide sequence: TGTGCCAGCAGCTTGTGGGACCACTACGAGCAGTACTTC. Translating it yields CASSLWDHYEQYF. Combining the CDR3 with reference TRBV5-6 and TRBJ2-7 gives the whole variable domain DAGVTQSPTHLIKTRGQQVTLRCSPKSGHDTVSWYQQALGQGPQFIFQYYEEEERQRGNFPDRFSGHQFPNYSSELNVNALLLGDSALYLCASSLWDHYEQYFGPGTRLTVT.

This clonotype was seen a few times. The rearrangement uses TRBV7-2 and TRBJ1-2; TRBD1 matches 8 bases. The V gene end was trimmed by 5 bases and the J gene end by 0 bases; junction bases not matched to a gene: 11. The CDR3 totals 17 residues. CDR1 is SGHTA, CDR2 FQGNSA, per germline. CDR3 sequence: CASSPKIDRGANYGYTF. Written as DNA, the CDR3 is TGTGCCAGCAGCCCGAAAATAGACAGGGGAGCTAACTATGGCTACACCTTC.

There are many counts of this clonotype. The chain combines TRBV6-2 or TRBV6-3 with TRBJ2-3; D remains unclear. CDR3 length: 14 amino acids. V lost 2 bases to trimming and J lost 2 bases, with 8 bases between them. CDR1 is MNHEY, CDR2 SVGEGT, per germline. The CDR3 spells CASSYGQITDTQYF. The CDR3 DNA sequence: TGTGCCAGCAGTTACGGGCAGATCACAGATACGCAGTATTTT.

This clonotype was detected many times. The chain uses TRBV6-1 and TRBJ2-1; D may correspond to TRBD1 or TRBD2 (5 bases each). V was cut by 7 bases and J by 7 bases, with 17 bases left in between. Per germline, CDR1 MNHNS and CDR2 SASEGT. The CDR3 contains 14 residues. DNA of the CDR3: TGTGCCAGCAAAACGGGGCTAGGTGGAAATGAGCAGTTCTTC. It is translated as CASKTGLGGNEQFF.

V is TRBV20-1 and J is TRBJ2-7; the D gene is possibly TRBD1 (5 bases). The CDR3 is made up of 15 amino acids. Germline values: CDR1 DFQATT, CDR2 SNEGSKA (reference sequence). V lost 6 bases to trimming and J lost 0 bases, with 18 bases between them. The CDR3, as DNA: TGCAGTGCGGCGCCCAGGGATGGGTTCTCCTACGAGCAGTACTTC. It specifies CSAAPRDGFSYEQYF.

In this sample, this clonotype turned up many times. V usage is TRBV28 and J usage is TRBJ1-2; TRBD1 matches at 10 bases. The germline CDR1 and CDR2 sequences are MDHEN and SYDVKM. With 3 bases clipped from V and 8 bases from J, the junction kept 12 bases outside the gene matches. This CDR3 is built from 16 residues. The CDR3 spells CASSFWDRGTPNGYTF. CDR3 sequence (DNA): TGTGCCAGCAGTTTTTGGGACAGGGGAACTCCTAACGGCTACACCTTC.

This clonotype was seen a handful of times. This sequence joins TRBV20-1 and TRBJ1-3; no clear D gene. The CDR3 runs to 13 residues. V lost 0 bases and J lost 6, with 9 bases in between. Germline CDR1 and CDR2: DFQATT and SNEGSKA (reference sequence). The CDR3 is CSARDQQSNTIYF. The DNA for the CDR3 is TGCAGTGCTAGAGATCAGCAGTCAAACACCATATATTTT.

This clonotype was detected ten times or more. The chain recombines TRBV2 with TRBJ1-1; TRBD1 matches at 8 bases. The trim removed 10 bases at V and 4 bases at J, leaving 26 bases unmatched. Looked up from germline, CDR1 is SNHLY and CDR2 is FYNNEI. The CDR3 loop spans 19 amino acids. The CDR3, as DNA: TGTGCCACGCCTAAAAGGGACACTCTGGCCCCAGGGGGCATCACTGAAGCTTTCTTT. Encoded protein: CATPKRDTLAPGGITEAFF.

A few counts support this clonotype. V and J are TRBV6-5 and TRBJ1-6; D might be TRBD1 (5 bases). The germline CDR1 and CDR2 sequences are MNHEY and SVGAGI. The CDR3 loop spans 13 amino acids. The V end lost 2 bases, the J end lost 7 bases, and 6 bases lay between the germline ends. The CDR3 coding sequence is TGTGCCAGCAGTTACAGGGGCAATTCACCCCTCCACTTT. Amino acids: CASSYRGNSPLHF.

V gene TRBV4-1 combines with J gene TRBJ2-7, with 8 bases fitting TRBD1. The CDR3 is 14 amino acids. Germline values: CDR1 MGHRA, CDR2 YSYEKL. The trim removed 3 bases at V and 6 bases at J, leaving 7 bases unmatched. The chain's CDR3 is CASSHPRGHLEQYF. In DNA, the CDR3 is TGCGCCAGCAGCCACCCCAGGGGGCACCTCGAGCAGTACTTC.